This T cell receptor beta chain was sequenced in a study of blood T cell repertoires in COVID-19. On the study more broadly: Italy, Spain and the United States were the sources of the convalescent and acute COVID-19 samples.

This CDR3 has 14 amino acids. Germline trimming cut 5 bases from V and 3 bases from J; bases unmatched to any gene: 5. CDR1 is SGHTA and CDR2 is FQGTGA in the germline V gene. Under the authors' procedure: The assay estimated nucleated cells by amplifying reference gene primers. TCRdb's table, derived via immunoSEQ multiplex PCR, lists solely in-frame clones and lacks some. D and trimming come from the DNA, and the V and J calls and clone size come from that table. The data hold more than 95,000 clones, with 87% observed a single time. Sequenced material: peripheral blood. The chain uses TRBV7-3 and TRBJ2-3; 7 bases line up with TRBD2. The source is a man in his forties or fifties in a cohort sampled during active COVID-19. CDR3 nucleotides: TGTGCCAGCAGCCTCGGGGGGTGGACAGATACGCAGTATTTT. This translates into CASSLGGWTDTQYF.